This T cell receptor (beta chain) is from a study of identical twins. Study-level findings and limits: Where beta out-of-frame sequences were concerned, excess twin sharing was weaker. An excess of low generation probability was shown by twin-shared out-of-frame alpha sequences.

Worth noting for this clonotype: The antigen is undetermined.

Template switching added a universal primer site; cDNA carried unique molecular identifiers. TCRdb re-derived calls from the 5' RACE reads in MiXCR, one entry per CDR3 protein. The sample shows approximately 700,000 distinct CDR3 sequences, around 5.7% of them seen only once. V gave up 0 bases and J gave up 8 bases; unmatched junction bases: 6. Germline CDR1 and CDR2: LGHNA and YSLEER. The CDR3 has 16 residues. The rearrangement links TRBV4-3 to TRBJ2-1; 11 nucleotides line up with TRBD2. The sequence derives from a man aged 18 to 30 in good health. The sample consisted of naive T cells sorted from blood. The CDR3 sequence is CASSQDWLAGGYEQFF. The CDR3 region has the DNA TGCGCCAGCAGCCAAGATTGGCTAGCGGGAGGCTATGAGCAGTTCTTC.